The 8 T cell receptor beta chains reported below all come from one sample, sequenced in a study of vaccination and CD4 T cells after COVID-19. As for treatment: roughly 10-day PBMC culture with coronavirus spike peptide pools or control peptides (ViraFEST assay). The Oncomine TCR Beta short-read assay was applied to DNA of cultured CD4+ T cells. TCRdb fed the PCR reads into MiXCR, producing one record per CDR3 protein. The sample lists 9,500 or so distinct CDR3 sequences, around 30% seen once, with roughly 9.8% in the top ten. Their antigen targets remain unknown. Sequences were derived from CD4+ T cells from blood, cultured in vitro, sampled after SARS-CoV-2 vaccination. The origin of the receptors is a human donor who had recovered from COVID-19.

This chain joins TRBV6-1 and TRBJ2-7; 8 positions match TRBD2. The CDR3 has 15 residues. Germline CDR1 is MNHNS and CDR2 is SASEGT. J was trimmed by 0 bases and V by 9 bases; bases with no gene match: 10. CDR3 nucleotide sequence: TGTGCCAGTCGAGGTGGGAGCGGGGGCTCCTACGAGCAGTACTTC. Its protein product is CASRGGSGGSYEQYF.

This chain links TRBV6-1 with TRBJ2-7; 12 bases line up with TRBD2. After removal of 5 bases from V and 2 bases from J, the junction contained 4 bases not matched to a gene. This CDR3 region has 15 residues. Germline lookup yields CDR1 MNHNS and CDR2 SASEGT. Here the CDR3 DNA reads TGTGCCAGCAGTATGACTAGCGGGAGCACCTACGAGCAGTACTTC. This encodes CASSMTSGSTYEQYF.

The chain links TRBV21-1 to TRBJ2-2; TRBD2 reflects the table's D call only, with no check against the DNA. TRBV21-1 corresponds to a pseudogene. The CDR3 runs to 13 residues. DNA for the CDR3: TGTGCCAGCAGGGAGGGGTACACCGGGGAGCTGTTTTTT. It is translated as CASREGYTGELFF.

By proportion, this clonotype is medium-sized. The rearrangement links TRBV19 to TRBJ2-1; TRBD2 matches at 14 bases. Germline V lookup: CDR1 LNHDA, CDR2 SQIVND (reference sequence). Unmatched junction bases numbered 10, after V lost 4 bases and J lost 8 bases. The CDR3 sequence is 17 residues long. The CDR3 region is CASSNSGGTSGSYEQFF. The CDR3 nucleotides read TGTGCCAGTAGTAACTCCGGTGGGACTAGCGGGAGTTATGAGCAGTTCTTC.

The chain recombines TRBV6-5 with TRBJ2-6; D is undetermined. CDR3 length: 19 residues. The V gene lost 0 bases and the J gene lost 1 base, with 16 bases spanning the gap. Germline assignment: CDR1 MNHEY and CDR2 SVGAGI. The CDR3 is CASSYSRAALTSGANVLTF. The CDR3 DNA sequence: TGTGCCAGCAGTTACTCGAGAGCAGCATTGACGTCTGGGGCCAACGTCCTGACTTTC.

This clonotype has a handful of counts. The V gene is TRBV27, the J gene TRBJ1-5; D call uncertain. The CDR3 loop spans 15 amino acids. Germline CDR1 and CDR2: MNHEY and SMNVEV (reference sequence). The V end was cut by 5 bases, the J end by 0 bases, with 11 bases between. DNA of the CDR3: TGTGCCAGCAGTCCTAGGGTCTATAGCAATCAGCCCCAGCATTTT. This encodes CASSPRVYSNQPQHF.

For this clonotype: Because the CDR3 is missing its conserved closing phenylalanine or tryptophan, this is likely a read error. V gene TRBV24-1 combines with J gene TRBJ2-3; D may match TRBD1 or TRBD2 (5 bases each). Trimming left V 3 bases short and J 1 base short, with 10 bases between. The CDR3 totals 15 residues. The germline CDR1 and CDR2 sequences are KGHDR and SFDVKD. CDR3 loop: CATSDRDRRTDTQYS. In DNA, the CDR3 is TGTGCCACCAGTGATCGGGACCGCCGCACAGATACGCAGTATTCT.

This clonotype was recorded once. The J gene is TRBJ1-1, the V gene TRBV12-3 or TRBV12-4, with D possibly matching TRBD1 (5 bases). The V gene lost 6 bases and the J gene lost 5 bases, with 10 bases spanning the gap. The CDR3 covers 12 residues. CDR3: CASSPGLTEAFF. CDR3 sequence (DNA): TGTGCCAGCAGCCCAGGGTTAACTGAAGCTTTCTTT.